This paragraph covers one T cell receptor beta chain sequence. The antigen is undetermined. PCR amplification relied on 60 Vbeta primers (plus 13 Jbeta primers). Repertoires were generated with immunoSEQ multiplex PCR, while TCRdb's copy carries only in-frame clones and drops some. The sample contains more than 70,000 clones, more than 60% of which appear only once. This entry comes from a study of cytomegalovirus exposure and HLA in healthy donors. Study outcomes and limitations: CMV antigen specificity was confirmed in vitro for three CMV-associated chains. Most TCR sequences showed up rarely, but some public TCRs showed up in many donors. Most TCR beta V segments were productive about 90% or about 30% of the time in an earlier analysis.

This CDR3 comprises 13 residues. The V end was cut by 1 base, the J end by 5 bases, with 8 bases between. Germline CDR1 reads SGHDN; CDR2 reads FVKESK. This clonotype was sampled from a boy between 5 and 17 years old in good health and CMV-seronegative. The sequenced sample consisted of PBMCs. This sequence joins TRBV14 and TRBJ1-2; tentative D call: TRBD1 (5 bases). Here the CDR3 DNA reads TGTGCCAGCAGCCAAGTTCCAGGGTATGGCTACACCTTC. Encoded protein: CASSQVPGYGYTF.